The 8 T cell receptor beta chains presented below share a single source sample, sequenced in a study of T cells in Graves' hyperthyroidism and ophthalmopathy. The source material, RNA transcripts, was used to amplify TCR beta CDR3 regions. Primed by the HTBI set, a first-round RT-PCR was run on the TCR CDR3. From the multiplex PCR reads, TCRdb called clonotypes with MiXCR, one entry per CDR3 protein. Here the sample spans about 300,000 distinct CDR3 sequences, roughly 13% being singletons. Sequencing input: blood. These receptors were collected from a woman aged 25 to 39 with Graves' hyperthyroidism that later progressed to Graves' ophthalmopathy.

The chain carries TRBV4-2 and TRBJ1-2; D is uncertain. Germline V gene sequence: CDR1 LGHNA, CDR2 YNFKEQ. The ends were cut back, 1 base at V and 0 bases at J, with 6 bases in the middle. The CDR3 is 14 residues long. This chain's CDR3 is CASSQGYTNYGYTF. CDR3 in DNA: TGTGCCAGCAGCCAAGGTTACACTAACTATGGCTACACCTTC.

This clonotype has a count of ten or more. The chain is built from TRBV6-1 and TRBJ2-1; 8 bases align to TRBD2. CDR3 size: 16 residues. CDR1 is MNHNS and CDR2 is SASEGT in the germline V gene. Trimming took 5 bases from V and 7 from J; bases not matched to a gene: 13. CDR3 loop: CASSWWSGSTGNEQFF. The CDR3 region has the DNA TGTGCCAGCAGTTGGTGGAGCGGGAGCACTGGGAATGAGCAGTTCTTC.

This clonotype came up many times. The J gene is TRBJ1-5, the V gene TRBV7-9, with no clear D. This CDR3 has 14 amino acids. V was shortened by 5 bases and J by 0 bases, with 8 bases between the two germline ends. In germline, CDR1 is SEHNR, CDR2 FQNEAQ (reference sequence). The DNA for the CDR3 is TGTGCCAGCAGCCTAAGGGATAGCAATCAGCCCCAGCATTTT. Residues: CASSLRDSNQPQHF.

The chain joins TRBV9 to TRBJ2-2; D not certain. Germline V gene lookup returns CDR1 SGDLS and CDR2 YYNGEE. The CDR3 runs to 13 residues. V was shortened by 3 bases and J by 7 bases, with 10 bases between the two germline ends. The CDR3 DNA reads as TGTGCCAGCAGCGGCGCCGGTGTCGGGGAGCTGTTTTTT. Translated: CASSGAGVGELFF.

The J gene is TRBJ2-2, the V gene TRBV4-3; D ambiguous. From germline, CDR1 is LGHNA and CDR2 YSLEER. Trimming removed 2 bases from V and 4 bases from J, with 2 bases in between. CDR3 size: 12 residues. CDR3 amino acids: CASSQLTGELFF. CDR3 nucleotide sequence: TGCGCCAGCAGCCAACTCACCGGGGAGCTGTTTTTT.

This clonotype was seen a handful of times. This sequence joins TRBV19 and TRBJ2-1; TRBD1 is a possible D gene (6 bases). V was trimmed by 4 bases and J by 5 bases, leaving 15 bases between them. This CDR3 is 15 amino acids long. Germline CDR1 is LNHDA and CDR2 is SQIVND (reference sequence). This chain's CDR3 is CASSTQGFINNEQFF. Here the CDR3 DNA reads TGTGCCAGTAGTACACAGGGTTTCATCAACAATGAGCAGTTCTTC.

This clonotype was observed at least ten times. The chain joins TRBV6-2 or TRBV6-3 to TRBJ2-3; TRBD2 aligns across 12 bases. J lost 4 bases, V lost 4 bases, and 9 bases had no gene match. This CDR3 is 17 amino acids long. CDR1 MNHEY and CDR2 SVGEGT come from the germline V gene. CDR3 sequence reads: CASSSWTSGTGADTQYF. Written as DNA, the CDR3 is TGTGCCAGCAGTTCCTGGACTAGCGGGACGGGTGCAGATACGCAGTATTTT.

This clonotype was seen more than once but under ten times. V and J are TRBV20-1 and TRBJ1-4; D call uncertain. This CDR3 is 17 amino acids long. Germline assignment: CDR1 DFQATT and CDR2 SNEGSKA (reference sequence). Trimming stripped 4 bases from V and 1 base from J, with 19 bases between. The CDR3 loop is CSAIVPRFLLTNEKLFF. The CDR3 DNA reads TGCAGTGCTATCGTCCCTCGGTTTCTTCTAACTAATGAAAAACTGTTTTTT.